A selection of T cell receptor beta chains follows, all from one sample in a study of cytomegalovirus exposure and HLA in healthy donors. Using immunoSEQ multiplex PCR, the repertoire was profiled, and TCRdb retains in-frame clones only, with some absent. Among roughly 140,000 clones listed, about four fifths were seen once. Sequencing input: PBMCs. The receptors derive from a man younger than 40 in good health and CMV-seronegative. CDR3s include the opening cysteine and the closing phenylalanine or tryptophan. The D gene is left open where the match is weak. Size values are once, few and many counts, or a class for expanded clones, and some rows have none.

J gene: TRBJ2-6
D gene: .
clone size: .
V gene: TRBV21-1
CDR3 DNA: TGTGCCAGCCCCGTTATCCCGGGAGCCTTATCTGGGGCCAACGTCCTGACTTTC
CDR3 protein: CASPVIPGALSGANVLTF

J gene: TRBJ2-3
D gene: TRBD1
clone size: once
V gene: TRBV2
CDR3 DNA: TGTGCCAGCAGTGAAGGGGGGAGAGGGACAGGGATCACAGATACGCAGTATTTT
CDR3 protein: CASSEGGRGTGITDTQYF

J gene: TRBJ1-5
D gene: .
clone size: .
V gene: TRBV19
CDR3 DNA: TGTGCCAGTAATTTTCGGGTAGAGGGCAATCAGCCCCAGCATTTT
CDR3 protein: CASNFRVEGNQPQHF

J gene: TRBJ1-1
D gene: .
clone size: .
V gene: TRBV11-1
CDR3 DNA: TGTGCCAGCAGCTTCCAGGGCCCCGGCACTGAAGCTTTCTTT
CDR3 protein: CASSFQGPGTEAFF

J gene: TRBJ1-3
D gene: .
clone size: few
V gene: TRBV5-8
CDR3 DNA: TGTGCCAGCAGCTCCCGTCGGGACACCATATATTTT
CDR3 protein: CASSSRRDTIYF

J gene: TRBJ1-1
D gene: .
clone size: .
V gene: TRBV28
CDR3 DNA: TGTGCCAGCAGTTCCAACGCGAACCAACAGGGTGCAGCTTTCTTT
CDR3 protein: CASSSNANQQGAAFF

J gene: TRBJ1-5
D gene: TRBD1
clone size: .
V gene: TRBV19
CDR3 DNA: TGTGCCAGTGGAGGACAGGGTCTTAGCAATCAGCCCCAGCATTTT
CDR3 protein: CASGGQGLSNQPQHF

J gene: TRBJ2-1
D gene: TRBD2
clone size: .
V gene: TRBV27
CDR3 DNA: TGTGCCAGCAGTTTTTTGGCGGGAGTAGTTAAGAATGAGCAGTTCTTC
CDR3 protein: CASSFLAGVVKNEQFF

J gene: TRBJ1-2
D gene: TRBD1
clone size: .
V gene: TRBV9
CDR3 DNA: TGTGCCAGCAGCTCTTCTGTGAGCAGGGGGCCAGACTATGGCTACACCTTC
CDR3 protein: CASSSSVSRGPDYGYTF

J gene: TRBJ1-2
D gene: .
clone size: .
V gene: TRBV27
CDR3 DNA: TGTGCCAGCAGTGCCTCCGGGACACCCATCTATGGCTACACCTTC
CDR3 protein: CASSASGTPIYGYTF

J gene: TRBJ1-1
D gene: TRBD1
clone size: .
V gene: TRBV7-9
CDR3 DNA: TGTGCCAGCAGCCGCAGGGGGGAGGACACTGAAGCTTTCTTT
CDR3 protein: CASSRRGEDTEAFF

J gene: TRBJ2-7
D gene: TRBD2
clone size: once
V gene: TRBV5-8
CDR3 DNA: TGTGCCAGCAGCTTGGCGGGGGGAAAAGAGTACTTC
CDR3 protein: CASSLAGGKEYF

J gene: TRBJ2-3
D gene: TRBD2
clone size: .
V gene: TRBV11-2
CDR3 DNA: TGTGCCAGCAGCTTAGCGGGGGGGCCAGGAAATACGCAGTATTTT
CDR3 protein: CASSLAGGPGNTQYF

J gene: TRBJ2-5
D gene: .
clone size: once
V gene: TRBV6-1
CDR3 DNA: TGTGCCAGCAGTGAATGGAGCCAGACCCAGTACTTC
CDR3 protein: CASSEWSQTQYF

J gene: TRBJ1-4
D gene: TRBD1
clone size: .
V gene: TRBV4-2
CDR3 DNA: TGTGCCAGCAGCCCCTCCCCCTTACAGGGGGGTACTAATGAAAAACTGTTTTTT
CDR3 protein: CASSPSPLQGGTNEKLFF

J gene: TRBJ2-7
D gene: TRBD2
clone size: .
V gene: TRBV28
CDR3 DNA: TGTGCCAGCAGCCGAGGGGGGCTAGCGGGCTCCTACGAGCAGTACTTC
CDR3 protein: CASSRGGLAGSYEQYF

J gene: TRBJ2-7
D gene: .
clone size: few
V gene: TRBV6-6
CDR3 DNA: TGTGCCAGCAGTTATGGCGAGATGGGAGTCTACGAGCAGTACTTC
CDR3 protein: CASSYGEMGVYEQYF

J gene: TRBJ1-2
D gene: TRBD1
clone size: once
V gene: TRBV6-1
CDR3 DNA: TGTGCCAGCAGTGAAGCCGGGACAGGGGTACGACTGTACGGCTACACCTTC
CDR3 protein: CASSEAGTGVRLYGYTF

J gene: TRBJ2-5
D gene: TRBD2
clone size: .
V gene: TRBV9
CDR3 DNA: TGTGCCAGCAGCGTAGCTCGGCAGCGGGAGGGCCCTGAGCCCCAGTACTTC
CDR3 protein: CASSVARQREGPEPQYF

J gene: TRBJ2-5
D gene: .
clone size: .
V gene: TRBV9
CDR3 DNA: TGTGCCAGCAGCGTAGGAGAGGGTCTGGAGACCCAGTACTTC
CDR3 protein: CASSVGEGLETQYF

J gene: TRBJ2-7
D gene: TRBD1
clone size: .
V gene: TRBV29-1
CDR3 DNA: TGCAGCGTTGTCCCGGGACAGGGGGGATACGAGCAGTACTTC
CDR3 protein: CSVVPGQGGYEQYF

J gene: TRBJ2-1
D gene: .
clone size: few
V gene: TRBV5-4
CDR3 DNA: TGTGCCAGCAGCGTAACAGGGTACAATGAGCAGTTCTTC
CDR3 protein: CASSVTGYNEQFF

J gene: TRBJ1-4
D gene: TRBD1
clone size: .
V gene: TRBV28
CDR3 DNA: TGTGCCAGCAGTACCCAGGGGGCTGTGAATCTTTTT
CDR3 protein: CASSTQGAVNLF

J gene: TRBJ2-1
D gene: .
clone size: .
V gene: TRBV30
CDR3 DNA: TGTGCCTACACACCTTTGGCCTCCTACAATGAGCAGTTCTTC
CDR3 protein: CAYTPLASYNEQFF

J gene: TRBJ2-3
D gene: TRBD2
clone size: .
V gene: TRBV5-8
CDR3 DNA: TGTGCCAGCAGCTGGGGGAGGGGATTAGCTAGCACAGATACGCAGTATTTT
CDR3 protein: CASSWGRGLASTDTQYF

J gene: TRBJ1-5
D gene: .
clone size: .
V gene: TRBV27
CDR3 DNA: TGTGCCAGCAGAGCCCAGGGGTTCGGCAATCAGCCCCAGCATTTT
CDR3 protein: CASRAQGFGNQPQHF

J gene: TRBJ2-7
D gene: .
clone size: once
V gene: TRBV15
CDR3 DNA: TGTGCCACCAGCAGAAGACAGCCTACCTCCTACGAGCAGTACTTC
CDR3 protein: CATSRRQPTSYEQYF

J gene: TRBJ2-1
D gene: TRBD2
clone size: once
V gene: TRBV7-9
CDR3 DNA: TGTGCCAGCAGACCGGGGGGATACAATGAGCAGTTCTTC
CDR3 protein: CASRPGGYNEQFF

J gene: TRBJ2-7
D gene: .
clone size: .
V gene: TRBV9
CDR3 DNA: TGTGCCAGCAGCGACCAGGGCTACGAGCAGTACTTC
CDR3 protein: CASSDQGYEQYF

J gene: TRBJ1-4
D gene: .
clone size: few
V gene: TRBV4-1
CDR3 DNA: TGCGCCAGCAGCCAAGATCAGGTCAGGGCACTGTTTTTT
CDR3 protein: CASSQDQVRALFF

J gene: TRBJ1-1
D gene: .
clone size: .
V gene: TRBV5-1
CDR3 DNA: TGCGCCAGCAGCTTGGGGAGCGCTGAAGCTTTCTTT
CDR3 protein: CASSLGSAEAFF

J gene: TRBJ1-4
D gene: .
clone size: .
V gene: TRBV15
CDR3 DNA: TGTGCCACCAGCAGAGATCAGAGGGATGAAAAACTGTTTTTT
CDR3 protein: CATSRDQRDEKLFF

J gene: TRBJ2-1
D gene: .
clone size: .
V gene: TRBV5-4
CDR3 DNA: TGTGCCAGCAGCTGGGGGCCCAACAATGAGCAGTTCTTC
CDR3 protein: CASSWGPNNEQFF

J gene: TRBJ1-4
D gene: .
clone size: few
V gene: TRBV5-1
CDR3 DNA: TGCGCCAGCAGCCCCGATGGGACATTTAATGAAAAACTGTTTTTT
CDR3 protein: CASSPDGTFNEKLFF

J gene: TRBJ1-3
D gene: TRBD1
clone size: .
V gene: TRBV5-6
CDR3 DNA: TGTGCCAGCAGCTTCGGGACAGGGGGTTCTGGAAACACCATATATTTT
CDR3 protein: CASSFGTGGSGNTIYF

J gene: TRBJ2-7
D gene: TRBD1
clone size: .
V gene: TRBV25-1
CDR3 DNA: TGTGCCAGCAGTGTAAGGACAGGGGGCGAGCAGTACTTC
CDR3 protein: CASSVRTGGEQYF

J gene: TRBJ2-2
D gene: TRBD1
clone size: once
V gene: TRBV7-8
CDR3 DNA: TGTGCCAGCAGCTACCAGGGGGCTCTAAACACCGGGGAGCTGTTTTTT
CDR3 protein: CASSYQGALNTGELFF

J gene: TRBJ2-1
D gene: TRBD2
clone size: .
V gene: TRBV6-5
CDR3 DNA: TGTGCCAGCAGTTACTCCGGGACTAGCGGGAGCAATGAGCAGTTCTTC
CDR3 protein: CASSYSGTSGSNEQFF

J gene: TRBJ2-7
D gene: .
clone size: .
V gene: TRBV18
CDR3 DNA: TGTGCCAGCTCACCCCTGGAGGGCACGACCTACGAGCAGTACTTC
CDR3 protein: CASSPLEGTTYEQYF

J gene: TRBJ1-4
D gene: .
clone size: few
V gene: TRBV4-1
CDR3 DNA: TGCGCCAGCAGCCCTAGACCGGTAAGGGAAAAACTGTTTTTT
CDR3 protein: CASSPRPVREKLFF

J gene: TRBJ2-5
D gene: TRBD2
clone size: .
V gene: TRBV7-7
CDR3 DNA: TGTGCTAGCAGCTATGGACTAGCAGAGAAAGAGACCCAGTACTTC
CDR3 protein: CASSYGLAEKETQYF

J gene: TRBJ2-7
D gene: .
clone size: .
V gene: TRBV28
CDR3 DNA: TGTGCCAGCAGTTCGGGGGGCGGCGGGGCTTGGGAGCAGTACTTC
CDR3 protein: CASSSGGGGAWEQYF

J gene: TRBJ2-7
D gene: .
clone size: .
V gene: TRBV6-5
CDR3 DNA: TGTGCCAGCAGTCACAGCTACGAGCAGTACTTC
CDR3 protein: CASSHSYEQYF

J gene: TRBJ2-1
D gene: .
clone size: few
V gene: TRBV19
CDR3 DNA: TGTGCCAGTAGTTGGGGCGACTCCTACAATGAGCAGTTCTTC
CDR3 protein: CASSWGDSYNEQFF

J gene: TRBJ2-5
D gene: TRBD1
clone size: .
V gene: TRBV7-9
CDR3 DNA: TGTGCCAGCAGCAAACAACCGGGACAGGGTTTTAGAGAGACCCAGTACTTC
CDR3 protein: CASSKQPGQGFRETQYF

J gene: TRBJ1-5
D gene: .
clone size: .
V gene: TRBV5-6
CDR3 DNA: TGTGCCAGCAGCTGGGGAGGGGCAACAGGGAATCAGCCCCAGCATTTT
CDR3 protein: CASSWGGATGNQPQHF

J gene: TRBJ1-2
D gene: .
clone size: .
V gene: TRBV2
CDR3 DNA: TGTGCCAGCAGTGAAGCGCTTGGCCGTAACTATGGCTACACCTTC
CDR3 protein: CASSEALGRNYGYTF

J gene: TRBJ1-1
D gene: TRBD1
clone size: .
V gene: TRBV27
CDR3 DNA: TGTGCCAGCAGTTTAACAGGACAGGGTCGACACACTGAAGCTTTCTTT
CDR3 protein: CASSLTGQGRHTEAFF

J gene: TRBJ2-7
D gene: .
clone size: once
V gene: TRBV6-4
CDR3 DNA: TGTGCCAGCAGCGTGTTGCCAGGTACCTACGAGCAGTACTTC
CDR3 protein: CASSVLPGTYEQYF

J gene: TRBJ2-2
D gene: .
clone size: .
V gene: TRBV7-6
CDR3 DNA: TGTGCCAGCGCACCCTCGGGGAACACCGGGGAGCTGTTTTTT
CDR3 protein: CASAPSGNTGELFF

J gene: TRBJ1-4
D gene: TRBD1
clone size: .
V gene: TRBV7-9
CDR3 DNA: TGTGCCAGCAGCTCAGGACAGGTTAATGAAAAACTGTTTTTT
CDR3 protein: CASSSGQVNEKLFF

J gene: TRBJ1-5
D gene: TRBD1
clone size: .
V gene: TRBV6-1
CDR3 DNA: TGTGCCAGCAGTGGAGGGACAGGGAAACCTCGCAATCAGCCCCAGCATTTT
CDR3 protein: CASSGGTGKPRNQPQHF

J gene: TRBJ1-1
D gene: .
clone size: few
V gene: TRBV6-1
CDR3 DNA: TGTGCCAGCAGTGTGACACTTAACACTGAAGCTTTCTTT
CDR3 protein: CASSVTLNTEAFF

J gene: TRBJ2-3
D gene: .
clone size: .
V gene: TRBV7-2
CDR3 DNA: TGTGCCAGCAGCACCGGTCTAGCTACGCAGTATTTT
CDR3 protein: CASSTGLATQYF

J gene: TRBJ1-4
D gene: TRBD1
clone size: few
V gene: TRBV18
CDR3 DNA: TGTGCCAGCTCGCGGGGACAGAATGAAAAACTGTTTTTT
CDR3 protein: CASSRGQNEKLFF

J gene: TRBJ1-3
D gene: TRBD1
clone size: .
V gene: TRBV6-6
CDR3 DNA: TGTGCCAGCAGTTACCCTGACAGGGCTGGAAACACCATATATTTT
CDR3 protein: CASSYPDRAGNTIYF

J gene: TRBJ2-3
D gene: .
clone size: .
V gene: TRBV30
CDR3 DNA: TGTGCCTGGCGAAAACGGTATTCAGATACGCAGTATTTT
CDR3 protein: CAWRKRYSDTQYF

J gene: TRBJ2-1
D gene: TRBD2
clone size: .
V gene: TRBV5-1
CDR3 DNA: TGCGCCAGCAGCTCACAACTAGCGGGAAGCAACAATGAGCAGTTCTTC
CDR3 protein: CASSSQLAGSNNEQFF

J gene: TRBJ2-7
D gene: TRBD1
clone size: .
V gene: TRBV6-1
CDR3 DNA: TGTGCCAGCAGTGAGCCGGGACAGGCTTCCTACGAGCAGTACTTC
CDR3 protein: CASSEPGQASYEQYF

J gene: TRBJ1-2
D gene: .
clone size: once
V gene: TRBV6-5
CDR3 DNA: TGTGCCAGCAGTTACTCCTGGGGGGGAGACTATGGCTACACCTTC
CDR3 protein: CASSYSWGGDYGYTF